Listed below are T cell receptor beta chains from one sample, sequenced in a study of blood T cell repertoires in COVID-19. The repertoire was sequenced with immunoSEQ multiplex PCR; TCRdb's copy has only in-frame clones and lacks some. The table has approximately 160,000 clones, 70% to 85% seen once. Sequenced: peripheral blood. Receptors were obtained from a man in his fifties or sixties who had recovered from COVID-19. Both conserved end residues are part of each CDR3. A D gene is named only where the DNA matches it firmly. The size entry is marked missing in some rows and otherwise reads once, few, many or a size class.

D gene | J gene | V gene | clone size | CDR3 DNA | CDR3 protein
NA | TRBJ1-2 | TRBV12-3/TRBV12-4 | NA | TGTGCCAGCAGTTTCAGTGGCTATGGCTACACCTTC | CASSFSGYGYTF
TRBD1 | TRBJ1-4 | TRBV9 | once | TGTGCCAGCAGCCCGGGACAGGGGAATGAAAAACTGTTTTTT | CASSPGQGNEKLFF
NA | TRBJ1-5 | TRBV27 | NA | TGTGCCAGCAGTTTAAGCGGGACACTCTGGAATCAGCCCCAGCATTTT | CASSLSGTLWNQPQHF
NA | TRBJ1-1 | TRBV25-1 | NA | TGTGCCAGCAGTCAGCAGGGAGGCACTGAAGCTTTCTTT | CASSQQGGTEAFF
TRBD2 | TRBJ2-3 | TRBV19 | few | TGTGCCAGTAACCCCGGACTAGCGGGGGGGCGGGATACGCAGTATTTT | CASNPGLAGGRDTQYF
TRBD1 | TRBJ2-2 | TRBV6-2/TRBV6-3 | NA | TGTGCCAGCAGCCTCGACCGGACAGGGCAAGCTCCCGGGGAGCTGTTTTTT | CASSLDRTGQAPGELFF
TRBD1 | TRBJ1-5 | TRBV2 | once | TGTGCCAGCAGTTCCTACGCTAGGACAGGGGGGAATCAGCCCCAGCATTTT | CASSSYARTGGNQPQHF
NA | TRBJ1-5 | TRBV29-1 | NA | TGCAGCGTTGGACAGGACAATCAGCCCCAGCATTTT | CSVGQDNQPQHF
TRBD1 | TRBJ2-3 | TRBV3-1/TRBV3-2 | NA | TGTGCCAGCAGCACTCGGACAGGGGGAACAGATACGCAGTATTTT | CASSTRTGGTDTQYF
NA | TRBJ1-5 | TRBV19 | few | TGTGCCAGTAGTATAGGTGCGGACAGTTACAATCAGCCCCAGCATTTT | CASSIGADSYNQPQHF
TRBD2 | TRBJ2-1 | TRBV27 | NA | TGTGCCAGCAGTGGCGGGAGCTCCTACAATGAGCAGTTCTTC | CASSGGSSYNEQFF
NA | TRBJ2-7 | TRBV5-1 | NA | TGCGCCAGCAGCTTGGAACCAGGGGAGTCCTACGAGCAGTACTTC | CASSLEPGESYEQYF
TRBD1 | TRBJ2-1 | TRBV19 | NA | TGTGCCAGTAGTATAGGGACAGGGGGCGCGGGGGAGCAGTTCTTC | CASSIGTGGAGEQFF
NA | TRBJ1-1 | TRBV18 | NA | TGTGCCAGCTCACCACCTTCACAGCTGAACACTGAAGCTTTCTTT | CASSPPSQLNTEAFF
NA | TRBJ2-7 | TRBV12-3/TRBV12-4 | NA | TGTGCCAGCAGACCCCTAAGTACTGACGAGCAGTACTTC | CASRPLSTDEQYF
NA | TRBJ2-7 | TRBV6-4 | NA | TGTGCCAGCAGTGACCAGGGTCTCGAGCAGTACTTC | CASSDQGLEQYF
NA | TRBJ1-6 | TRBV19 | NA | TGTGCCAGTAGTCGAGGGGGATCCTATAATTCACCCCTCCACTTT | CASSRGGSYNSPLHF
TRBD2 | TRBJ2-5 | TRBV27 | once | TGTGCCAGCAGTCCCGGGACTAGTGGAAAGACCCAGTACTTC | CASSPGTSGKTQYF
TRBD2 | TRBJ2-5 | TRBV29-1 | NA | TGCAGCGTTGAAACTAGCGGGCCAACCTCCTTACCCAAAAATACCCAGTACTTC | CSVETSGPTSLPKNTQYF
TRBD1 | TRBJ1-2 | TRBV6-1 | NA | TGTGCCAGCAGTGACCCTTGGCTCTCCGGGACAGGGCAATATGGCTACACCTTC | CASSDPWLSGTGQYGYTF
TRBD1 | TRBJ2-1 | TRBV13 | NA | TGTGCCAGCAGCCCCCGGACAGGGTTGAGCAATGAGCAGTTCTTC | CASSPRTGLSNEQFF
NA | TRBJ1-5 | TRBV18 | few | TGTGCCAGCTCCCCCCTACGGGGAAATCAGCCCCAGCATTTT | CASSPLRGNQPQHF
TRBD2 | TRBJ2-3 | TRBV5-1 | NA | TGCGCCAGCAGCTACGGGACTAGCGGGAACACAGATACGCAGTATTTT | CASSYGTSGNTDTQYF
NA | TRBJ2-2 | TRBV7-3 | NA | TGTGCCAGCAGCTCACAAGGGGGTAACACCGGGGAGCTGTTTTTT | CASSSQGGNTGELFF
NA | TRBJ2-3 | TRBV7-9 | NA | TGTGCCAGCAGCTTACGGCCCATCGTTGGAGTGGATACGCAGTATTTT | CASSLRPIVGVDTQYF
TRBD2 | TRBJ2-1 | TRBV5-1 | NA | TGCGCCAGCAGCTTGGTGCGGGGGAGACACAATGAGCAGTTCTTC | CASSLVRGRHNEQFF
NA | TRBJ2-3 | TRBV9 | NA | TGTGCCAGCAACCAGGGGGGCACGAATACGCAGTATTTT | CASNQGGTNTQYF
NA | TRBJ2-5 | TRBV7-3 | NA | TGTGCCAGCAGCTCCCCTAGCGAGGAGACCCAGTACTTC | CASSSPSEETQYF
NA | TRBJ1-2 | TRBV7-2 | NA | TGTGCCAGCAGCGGAGGGGTTTCCTATGGCTACACCTTC | CASSGGVSYGYTF
NA | TRBJ2-3 | TRBV5-6 | NA | TGTGCCAGCAGCTTGACCAGGACTCACCTTAGCACAGATACGCAGTATTTT | CASSLTRTHLSTDTQYF
NA | TRBJ1-3 | TRBV7-9 | few | TGTGCCAGCAGCTTAGTATTGAGCTCTGGAAACACCATATATTTT | CASSLVLSSGNTIYF
NA | TRBJ1-5 | TRBV5-8 | NA | TGTGCCAGCAGCTTGCACAGAACCCGCAATCAGCCCCAGCATTTT | CASSLHRTRNQPQHF
NA | TRBJ2-5 | TRBV5-1 | NA | TGCGCCAGCACCCCCAGGGGGGCGCAAGAGACCCAGTACTTC | CASTPRGAQETQYF
NA | TRBJ1-1 | TRBV3-1/TRBV3-2 | NA | TGTGCCAGCACTACCCTTTCCGGGGCTGAAGCTTTCTTT | CASTTLSGAEAFF
TRBD1 | TRBJ1-5 | TRBV12-5 | NA | TGTGCTAGTGGTTTGGTGGGCAGGGGGAGGCAGCCCCAGCATTTT | CASGLVGRGRQPQHF
NA | TRBJ2-2 | TRBV7-8 | NA | TGTGCCAGCAGCTTTCGGACTGACCGGACCGGGGAGCTGTTTTTT | CASSFRTDRTGELFF
TRBD1 | TRBJ1-1 | TRBV6-1 | NA | TGTGCCAGCAGTGACCAGGGGGCAAGCGGCGCTGAAGCTTTCTTT | CASSDQGASGAEAFF
TRBD1 | TRBJ1-2 | TRBV28 | once | TGTGCCAGCAGTCCGGGACAGGACGCCTATGGCTACACCTTC | CASSPGQDAYGYTF
TRBD2 | TRBJ2-2 | TRBV2 | NA | TGTGCCAGCAACCATCCCGGGACTAGCGGGGTTGTCGCGAACACCGGGGAGCTGTTTTTT | CASNHPGTSGVVANTGELFF
TRBD1 | TRBJ1-4 | TRBV6-5 | few | TGTGCCAGCAGAGTAACAGGGGGCGTTGAAAAACTGTTTTTT | CASRVTGGVEKLFF
NA | TRBJ2-3 | TRBV5-1 | few | TGCGCCAGCAGCTTGGAACAGCTCGAAGATACGCAGTATTTT | CASSLEQLEDTQYF
TRBD2 | TRBJ2-3 | TRBV6-5 | NA | TGTGCCAGCACGCGGGGGGCCACAGATACGCAGTATTTT | CASTRGATDTQYF
NA | TRBJ2-7 | TRBV6-5 | NA | TGTGCCAGCAGCAGGGGGGCCGAGCAGTACTTC | CASSRGAEQYF